This TCR beta chain was retrieved from a study of T-cell memory formation after mild COVID-19. The table lists this clonotype with a few counts. TCRdb reanalysed the 5' RACE reads using MiXCR and keeps one entry per CDR3 protein. The sample lists approximately 480,000 distinct CDR3 sequences, about 18% occurring once. The CDR3 spans 17 residues. The V end lost 6 bases, the J end lost 7 bases, and 27 bases lay between the germline ends. This sequence was found in an adult woman who had mild COVID-19 (a few samples of this study predate the infection). Cell type and time point are not known. The specimen was PBMCs or a T cell subset sorted from them (not recorded which). V and J are TRBV12-3 or TRBV12-4 and TRBJ1-2, with D unresolved. The CDR3 loop is CASSLHLWAGLVPGYTF. CDR3 nucleotides: TGTGCCAGCAGCCTACACCTGTGGGCCGGGCTGGTCCCTGGCTACACCTTC.